This entry lists 5 T cell receptor beta chains sequenced from one sample in a study of CD8+ T cells in alopecia areata. Sequencing relied on a cDNA template that was reverse transcribed from extracted RNA. Profiling relied on immunoSEQ multiplex PCR, and the TCRdb table lists in-frame clones only, not all of them. The top ten hold about a tenth of the sample, which has 150,000 to 200,000 clones, around 51% seen once. Stated treatment: oral pan-JAK inhibitor, 5-10 mg twice daily. Here the sequenced sample was CD8+ T cells sorted from blood, taken at week 52, from a patient treated with tofacitinib. These receptors originate from a human donor with alopecia areata.

V gene TRBV11-2 combines with J gene TRBJ2-7; TRBD1 matches 8 bases. The CDR3 contains 15 residues. The junction had 5 bases not matched to a gene; V was cut back by 1 base and J by 3 bases. Germline assignment: CDR1 SGHAT and CDR2 FQNNGV. The CDR3 spells CASSLGQGIIYEQYF. CDR3 DNA sequence: TGTGCCAGCAGCTTAGGACAGGGGATTATCTACGAGCAGTACTTC. Supplemented by reference TRBV11-2 and TRBJ2-7, the full variable domain reads EAGVAQSPRYKIIEKRQSVAFWCNPISGHATLYWYQQILGQGPKLLIQFQNNGVVDDSQLPKDRFSAERLKGVDSTLKIQPAKLEDSAVYLCASSLGQGIIYEQYFGPGTRLTVT.

The V call is TRBV27, the J call TRBJ2-1; tentative D call: TRBD2 (5 bases). The CDR3 covers 13 residues. V lost 0 bases to trimming and J lost 13 bases, with 13 bases between them. Germline V gene data show CDR1 as MNHEY and CDR2 as SMNVEV (reference sequence). CDR3 region: CASSLSKLAQQFF. For the CDR3, the DNA is TGTGCCAGCAGTTTATCGAAGCTAGCTCAACAGTTCTTC.

In this sample, this clone turned up a few times. The chain couples TRBV5-1 to TRBJ2-7; D is unresolved. V was pared by 1 base and J by 0 bases, with 11 bases between. The CDR3 consists of 15 residues. The germline V gene has CDR1 SGHRS and CDR2 YFSETQ. This chain's CDR3 is CASSLLSVGSYEQYF. The DNA for the CDR3 is TGCGCCAGCAGCTTGTTGTCGGTGGGCTCCTACGAGCAGTACTTC.

This clone was found a few times. This chain joins TRBV4-1 and TRBJ1-1, with D possibly TRBD1 on 6 matching bases. Germline CDR1 and CDR2: MGHRA and YSYEKL. This CDR3 has 15 amino acids. V was cut by 5 bases and J by 1 base, with 14 bases left in between. The CDR3 sequence: CASSFRTAENTEAFF. DNA for the CDR3: TGCGCCAGCAGCTTCCGGACAGCCGAGAACACTGAAGCTTTCTTT.

Only one count was recorded for this clone. The chain links TRBV5-6 to TRBJ1-1; the D gene is possibly TRBD1 (5 bases). In germline, CDR1 is SGHDT, CDR2 YYEEEE. The CDR3 contains 13 residues. The germline V and J ends were trimmed by 4 bases and 4 bases, with 11 bases remaining between them. This CDR3 reads CASSQAGVTEAFF. DNA of the CDR3: TGTGCCAGCAGCCAGGCGGGGGTCACTGAAGCTTTCTTT.